This T cell receptor (beta chain) was captured in a study of metastatic and nonmetastatic thyroid tumors. Study-level background: Repertoire data that came from the blood and tumor or nodule tissue of malignant and benign thyroid patients were compared.

Original methodology: A classifier for distant metastasis in papillary thyroid cancer was constructed using CDR3 differences observed across clinicopathological groups. Through MiXCR, TCRdb re-clonotyped the PCR reads. TCRdb, rather than the study authors, made the V and J calls. The table includes 25,000 to 30,000 clones, around 3.9% detected once. Each patient came to thyroid surgery without any prior treatment (of any kind). V lost 4 bases and J lost 0, with 26 bases in between. CDR1 is SGHTA and CDR2 is FQGNSA in the germline V gene. The CDR3 extends over 20 amino acids. The table lists this clone with a few counts. Antigen specificity is unknown. Findings of the study overall: Reportedly, malignant thyroid tumors had significantly higher TCR beta diversity than benign nodules, in blood and tumor.

This clonotype was sampled from a male donor with papillary thyroid cancer or a benign thyroid nodule (not recorded which). Some clones in this sample may be carry-over from other donors' samples. Sample: blood. This chain joins TRBV7-2 and TRBJ2-3; D tentatively fits TRBD1 or TRBD2 (5 bases each). The chain's CDR3 is CASSWKVLTAAVASTDTQYF. Here the CDR3 DNA reads TGTGCCAGCAGCTGGAAGGTGTTGACAGCGGCTGTGGCTAGCACAGATACGCAGTATTTT.